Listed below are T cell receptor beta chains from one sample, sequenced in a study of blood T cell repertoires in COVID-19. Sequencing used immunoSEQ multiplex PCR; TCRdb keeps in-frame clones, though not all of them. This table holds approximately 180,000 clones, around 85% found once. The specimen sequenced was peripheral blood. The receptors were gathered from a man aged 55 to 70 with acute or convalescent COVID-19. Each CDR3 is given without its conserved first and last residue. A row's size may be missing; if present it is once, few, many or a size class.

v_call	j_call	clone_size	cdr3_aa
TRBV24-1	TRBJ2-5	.	ATSDTTGETQY
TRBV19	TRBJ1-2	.	ASSAQPGQGASGYT
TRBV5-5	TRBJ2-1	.	ASSLRLGLAVRYNEQF
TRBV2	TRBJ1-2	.	ASSPGTDYGYT
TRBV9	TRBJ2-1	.	ASSVGDLRTSGRGLNEQF
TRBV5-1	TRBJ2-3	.	ASSSDGLFTDTQY
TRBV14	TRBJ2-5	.	ASSQDLRGPQETQY
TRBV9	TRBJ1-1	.	ASSVAIAGQDSEAF
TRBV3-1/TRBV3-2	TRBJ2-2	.	ASSPSLARNGELF
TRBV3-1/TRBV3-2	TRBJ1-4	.	ASSQKWTGVSEKLF
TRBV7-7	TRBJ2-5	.	ASSPFTGGQETQY
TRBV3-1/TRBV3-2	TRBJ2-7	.	ASSQVIGAYEQY
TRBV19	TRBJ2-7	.	ASSWDSQKSYEQY
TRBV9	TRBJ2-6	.	ASSVRLKQGSVVGANVLT
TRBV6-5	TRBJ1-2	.	ASRPLGQGFGYT
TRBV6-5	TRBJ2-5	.	ASSLWGEETQY
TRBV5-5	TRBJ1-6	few	ASSGTWESPLH
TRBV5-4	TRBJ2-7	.	ASSRGTSAYEQY
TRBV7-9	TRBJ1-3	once	ASSSTGSSGNTIY
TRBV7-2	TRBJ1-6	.	ASNRQGVGNSPLH
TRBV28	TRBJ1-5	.	ASSPGNRGSNQPQH
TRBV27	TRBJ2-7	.	ASTQIRPGTGFHEQY
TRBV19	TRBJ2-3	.	ASSLKRERADTQY
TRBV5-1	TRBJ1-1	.	ASSLGGENEAF
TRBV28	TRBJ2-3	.	ASSLSGGRDTQY
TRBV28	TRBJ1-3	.	ASSLHSPGNTIY
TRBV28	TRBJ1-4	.	ASSLYGRRGGGEKLF
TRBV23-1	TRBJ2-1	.	ASSQLWTSARNSYNEQF
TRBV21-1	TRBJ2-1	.	ASSKEGLAGDNEQF